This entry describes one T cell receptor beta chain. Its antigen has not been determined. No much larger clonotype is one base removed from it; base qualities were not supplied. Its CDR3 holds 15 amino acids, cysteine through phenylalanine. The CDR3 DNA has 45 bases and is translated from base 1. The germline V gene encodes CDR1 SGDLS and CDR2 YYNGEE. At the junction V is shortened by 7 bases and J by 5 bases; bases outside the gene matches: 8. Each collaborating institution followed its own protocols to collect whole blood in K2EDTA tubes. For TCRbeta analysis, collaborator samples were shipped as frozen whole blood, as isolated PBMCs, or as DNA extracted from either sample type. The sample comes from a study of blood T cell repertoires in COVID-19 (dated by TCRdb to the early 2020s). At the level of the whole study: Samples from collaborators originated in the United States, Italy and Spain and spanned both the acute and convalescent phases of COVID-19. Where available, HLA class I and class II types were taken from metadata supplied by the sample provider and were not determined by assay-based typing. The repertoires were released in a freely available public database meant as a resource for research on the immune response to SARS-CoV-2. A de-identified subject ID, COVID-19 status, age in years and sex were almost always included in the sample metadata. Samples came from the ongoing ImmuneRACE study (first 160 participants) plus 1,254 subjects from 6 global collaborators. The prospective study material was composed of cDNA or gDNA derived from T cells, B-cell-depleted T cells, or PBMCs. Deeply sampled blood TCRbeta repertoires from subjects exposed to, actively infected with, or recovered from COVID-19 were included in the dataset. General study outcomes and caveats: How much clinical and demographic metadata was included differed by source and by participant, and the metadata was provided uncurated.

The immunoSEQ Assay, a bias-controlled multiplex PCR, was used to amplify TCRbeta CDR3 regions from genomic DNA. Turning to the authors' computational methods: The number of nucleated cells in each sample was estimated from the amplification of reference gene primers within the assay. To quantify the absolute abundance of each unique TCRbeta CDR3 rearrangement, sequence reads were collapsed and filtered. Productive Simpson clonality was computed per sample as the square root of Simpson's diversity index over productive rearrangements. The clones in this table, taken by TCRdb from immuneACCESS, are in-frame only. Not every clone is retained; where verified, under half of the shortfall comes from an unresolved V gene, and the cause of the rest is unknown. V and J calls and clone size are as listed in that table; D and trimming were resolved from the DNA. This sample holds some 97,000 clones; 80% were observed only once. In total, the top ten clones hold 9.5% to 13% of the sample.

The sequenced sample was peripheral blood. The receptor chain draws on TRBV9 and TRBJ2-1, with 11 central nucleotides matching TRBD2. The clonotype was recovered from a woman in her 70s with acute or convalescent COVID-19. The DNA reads TGTGCCAGCGGGGTACTAGCGGGAGAGGACAATGAGCAGTTCTTC. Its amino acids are CASGVLAGEDNEQFF.